The subject of this entry is one T cell receptor beta chain. The antigen remains unidentified. This sample was taken from a study of OX40 agonist ivuxolimab in advanced cancers. For the study at large: Head and neck, renal cell, melanoma or hepatocellular carcinoma were the cancers that dose-escalation patients had. Partial responses were achieved by three patients, one with hepatocellular carcinoma and two with cutaneous melanoma. Regarding the study as a whole: At doses 0.1 to 3.0 mg/kg, CD4+ and CD8+ clones expanded.

TCRdb keeps only in-frame clones here, not all; method: immunoSEQ multiplex PCR. Here the sample spans fewer than 70,000 clones, over 65% being singletons. The CDR3 runs to 14 residues. The germline V gene encodes CDR1 MDHEN and CDR2 SYDVKM. Deletions cut 6 bases from V and 5 bases from J, with 13 bases between. The starting material was CD4+ or CD8+ T cells sorted from blood, obtained in a trial of the OX40 agonist ivuxolimab. The chain combines TRBV28 with TRBJ2-2; D possibly corresponds to TRBD2 (6 bases). The TCR originated in an adult with an advanced solid tumor such as melanoma, head and neck, liver or kidney cancer. CDR3 nucleotide sequence: TGTGCCAGCAGGCCTTCGGGGGTGACCGGGGAGCTGTTTTTT. It translates to CASRPSGVTGELFF.